The clone carrying this T cell receptor (beta chain) was found a few times. Its antigen is not known. RNA transcripts yielded amplified TCR beta CDR3 regions. HTBI primers were employed in a first-round RT-PCR of the TCR CDR3. Each CDR3 protein gets one entry after TCRdb re-called the multiplex PCR reads with MiXCR. The sample consists of over 350,000 distinct CDR3 sequences, roughly 20% of them appearing once. The entry originates in a study of T cells in Graves' hyperthyroidism and ophthalmopathy. This CDR3 contains 16 residues. V gave up 0 bases and J gave up 2 bases, with 14 bases separating them. Germline V gene lookup returns CDR1 SGHRS and CDR2 YFSETQ. With duration under 3 months, ophthalmopathy was active: Clinical Activity Score at least 3, NOSPECS at least 4. Diagnosis relied on clinical symptoms, serum thyroxine and TRAb, thyroid ultrasound and orbital computed tomography. Fresh 10 ml peripheral blood yielded PBMCs.

Study outcomes and limitations: The model anticipated ophthalmopathy a median around six months pre-onset.

The chain joins TRBV5-1 to TRBJ1-1; no definite D call. Sequencing used blood. The clonotype was recovered from a young man with Graves' ophthalmopathy. CDR3 nucleotide sequence: TGCGCCAGCAGCTTGGGCCTTACAGAGTTTAACACTGAAGCTTTCTTT. This sequence encodes CASSLGLTEFNTEAFF.